Listed below are T cell receptor beta chains from one sample, sequenced in a study of PD-1 blockade in classical Hodgkin lymphoma. Method: immunoSEQ multiplex PCR; TCRdb's copy keeps in-frame clones and lacks some. The sample consists of about 43,000 clones, over 65% of them appearing once. The starting material was peripheral blood mononuclear cells (PBMCs), obtained before the second cycle of nivolumab. Receptor source: a human donor with classical Hodgkin lymphoma. Each CDR3 is given with its conserved first and last residue. A D gene is named only where the DNA matches it firmly. A clone size is listed for some rows: how often the clone was seen (once, few, many), or a class if it is expanded.

d_gene	v_gene	j_gene	abundance	len	CDR3nt	CDR3aa
TRBD2	TRBV5-1	TRBJ2-3	-	15	TGCGCCAGCAGCCCCGGGACTAGCGGCACAGATACGCAGTATTTT	CASSPGTSGTDTQYF
-	TRBV25-1	TRBJ2-5	-	13	TGTGCCAGCAGTGAGGAGGGAGAGGAGACCCAGTACTTC	CASSEEGEETQYF
-	TRBV15	TRBJ1-1	-	14	TGTGCCACCAGCAGATCCCGGGGGGGCGTTGAAGCTTTCTTT	CATSRSRGGVEAFF
TRBD2	TRBV4-3	TRBJ2-1	-	17	TGCGCCAGCAGCCAAGGGGGACTAGCGGGAGCTGACAATGAGCAGTTCTTC	CASSQGGLAGADNEQFF
-	TRBV29-1	TRBJ1-2	-	12	TGCAGCGTTGAGTCTGCTAACTATGGCTACACCTTC	CSVESANYGYTF
-	TRBV19	TRBJ2-2	once	11	TGTGCCATTCCCGGATCCAGGGAGCTGTTTTTT	CAIPGSRELFF
-	TRBV7-3	TRBJ1-2	-	13	TGTGCCAGCAGCCCAGGGGACGGCTATGGCTACACCTTC	CASSPGDGYGYTF
TRBD2	TRBV19	TRBJ2-1	few	13	TGTGCCAGTTGGGCCGGGAGGTACAATGAGCAGTTCTTC	CASWAGRYNEQFF
-	TRBV7-8	TRBJ2-7	-	16	TGTGCCAGCAGCCGCATGGGCCGGACATCGACCTACGAGCAGTACTTC	CASSRMGRTSTYEQYF
-	TRBV20-1	TRBJ2-7	-	11	TGCAGTGCTAGGTACGACTACGAGCAGTACTTC	CSARYDYEQYF
TRBD2	TRBV7-2	TRBJ2-3	-	15	TGTGCCAGCAGCTTCACTAGCGGGAGTGCAGATACGCAGTATTTT	CASSFTSGSADTQYF
TRBD1	TRBV9	TRBJ1-1	few	15	TGTGCCAGCAGCCCCCGGACAGGGTTGAACACTGAAGCTTTCTTT	CASSPRTGLNTEAFF
-	TRBV29-1	TRBJ2-7	-	12	TGCAGCGTTCCTGTAAGCTCCTACGAGCAGTACTTC	CSVPVSSYEQYF
-	TRBV5-1	TRBJ1-1	-	13	TGCGCCAGCAGCTTGGCAGCGAGCACTGAAGCTTTCTTT	CASSLAASTEAFF
TRBD2	TRBV6-1	TRBJ2-3	few	18	TGTGCCAGCAGTGAACTGCCATGGACTAGCGGGGGCACAGATACGCAGTATTTT	CASSELPWTSGGTDTQYF
-	TRBV7-2	TRBJ2-1	few	15	TGTGCCAGCAGCTTAGTCCCGCAGACGTACAATGAGCAGTTCTTC	CASSLVPQTYNEQFF
TRBD2	TRBV7-3	TRBJ2-3	-	15	TGTGCCAGCAGCCCGACTAGCGGGGGGGCAGATACGCAGTATTTT	CASSPTSGGADTQYF
-	TRBV7-8	TRBJ1-1	-	13	TGTGCCAGCAGCTTGACAGATAACACTGAAGCTTTCTTT	CASSLTDNTEAFF
-	TRBV19	TRBJ1-2	-	15	TGTGCCAGTAGTCCTCCGTCGGGAGTAGTCTATGGCTACACCTTC	CASSPPSGVVYGYTF
TRBD2	TRBV27	TRBJ2-1	many	15	TGTGCCAGCAGTCCCGGGACTAGCGGGAGAAATGAGCAGTTCTTC	CASSPGTSGRNEQFF
-	TRBV5-5	TRBJ1-2	-	15	TGTGCCAGCAGCTTGGGGCAGTCTGTGAACTATGGCTACACCTTC	CASSLGQSVNYGYTF
-	TRBV27	TRBJ2-3	-	16	TGTGCCAGCAGTCTCCAGACGGGACCTAGCACAGATACGCAGTATTTT	CASSLQTGPSTDTQYF